A selection of T cell receptor beta chains follows, all from one sample in a study of metastatic and nonmetastatic thyroid tumors. TCRdb reprocessed the PCR reads using MiXCR. The profile shows tens of thousands of clones, 25% to 35% of them singletons. The sequenced sample was blood. These receptors were obtained from a female donor with papillary thyroid cancer or a benign thyroid nodule (not recorded which). Some clones in this sample may be carry-over from other donors' samples. The CDR3 runs from the conserved cysteine through the conserved F or W. Fields, in order: V gene, D gene, CDR3 length, J gene, clone size, CDR3 protein, CDR3 DNA. The D gene is left open where the match is weak. Rows may omit the clone size; those that give it use once, few, many or a size class.

>TRBV6-1|-|14|TRBJ2-2|medium-sized
CASSSGSNTGELFF
TGTGCCAGCAGTTCAGGGTCGAACACCGGGGAGCTGTTTTTT
>TRBV5-1|-|16|TRBJ1-4|-
CASSLEGGVGFEKLFF
TGCGCCAGCAGCTTGGAGGGTGGAGTCGGATTTGAAAAACTGTTTTTT
>TRBV20-1|TRBD2|15|TRBJ2-1|many
CSARQTSGPYNGQFF
TGCAGTGCTAGACAAACTAGCGGTCCCTACAATGGGCAGTTCTTC
>TRBV6-1|-|13|TRBJ1-1|medium-sized
CASSEADSTEAFF
TGTGCCAGCAGTGAAGCGGATAGCACTGAAGCTTTCTTT
>TRBV19|TRBD1|13|TRBJ1-1|many
CASSPGQATEAFF
TGTGCCAGTAGCCCGGGACAGGCCACTGAAGCTTTCTTT
>TRBV30|-|12|TRBJ2-3|many
CAWSLQGDTQYF
TGTGCCTGGAGCCTCCAGGGAGATACGCAGTATTTT
>TRBV20-1|-|13|TRBJ2-1|-
CSASLRAYNEQFF
TGCAGTGCTAGTTTAAGGGCCTACAATGAGCAGTTCTTC
>TRBV5-1|TRBD1|13|TRBJ2-7|few
CASSSGTGAEQYF
TGCGCCAGCAGCTCCGGGACAGGGGCCGAGCAGTACTTC
>TRBV10-3|TRBD1|16|TRBJ2-7|-
CAISADSGTGDDEQYF
TGTGCCATCAGTGCGGACTCCGGGACAGGTGATGACGAGCAGTACTTC
>TRBV2|-|14|TRBJ2-5|once
CAISEVGGRETQYF
TGTGCCATAAGTGAAGTGGGGGGGCGAGAGACCCAGTACTTC
>TRBV28|TRBD1|13|TRBJ1-5|many
CASTPGQVSPQHF
TGTGCCAGCACACCGGGACAGGTCTCTCCCCAGCATTTT
>TRBV7-9|-|12|TRBJ2-3|many
CASSLFSDTQYF
TGTGCCAGCAGCTTATTTTCAGATACGCAGTATTTT
>TRBV19|-|17|TRBJ2-7|many
CASSNYRGPLPYYEQYF
TGTGCCAGTAGTAATTACCGGGGCCCCTTACCCTACTACGAGCAGTACTTC
>TRBV5-8|-|9|TRBJ2-7|many
CASSYEQYF
TGTGCCAGCAGCTACGAGCAGTACTTC
>TRBV6-1|-|15|TRBJ2-5|-
CDSSETRGGQETKYF
TGTGACAGCAGTGAAACTAGAGGGGGTCAAGAGACCAAGTACTTC
>TRBV5-8|TRBD1|13|TRBJ1-2|-
CASIYGTVDGYTF
TGTGCCAGCATCTACGGGACAGTGGATGGCTACACCTTC
>TRBV3-1|TRBD2|18|TRBJ2-3|many
CASSQEGLAGGGTDTQYF
TGTGCCAGCAGCCAAGAAGGACTAGCGGGAGGGGGCACAGATACGCAGTATTTT
>TRBV19|-|18|TRBJ2-7|many
CARLMGPDVRGRSHEQYF
TGTGCCAGGCTTATGGGACCGGACGTTCGAGGGCGGTCCCACGAGCAGTACTTC
>TRBV4-1|-|12|TRBJ1-3|-
CASSLSGNTIYF
TGCGCCAGCAGCCTCTCTGGAAACACCATATATTTT
>TRBV2|TRBD1|15|TRBJ1-6|medium-sized
CASNRQGAYNSPLHF
TGTGCCAGCAACCGACAGGGCGCCTATAATTCACCCCTCCACTTT
>TRBV20-1|-|13|TRBJ2-3|-
CSARALSIDTQYF
TGCAGTGCTAGGGCCTTAAGTATAGATACGCAGTATTTT
>TRBV5-1|-|16|TRBJ2-1|-
CASENRGGSSYNEQFF
TGCGCCAGCGAAAATAGGGGGGGATCCTCCTACAATGAGCAGTTCTTC
>TRBV30|-|19|TRBJ2-5|many
CAWSGLSQGYFALQETQYF
TGTGCCTGGAGTGGACTATCACAGGGATATTTTGCTCTCCAAGAGACCCAGTACTTC
>TRBV11-1|-|16|TRBJ1-1|-
CASSPTLTVQNTEAFF
TGTGCCAGCAGCCCAACCCTGACAGTGCAGAACACTGAAGCTTTCTTT
>TRBV5-1|-|12|TRBJ1-2|-
CASSLEGIGYTF
TGCGCCAGCAGCTTGGAGGGTATTGGCTACACCTTC
>TRBV12-5|TRBD2|20|TRBJ2-3|-
CASGLPAGKKREGHADTQYF
TGTGCTAGCGGTTTGCCCGCCGGAAAAAAGCGGGAGGGCCATGCAGATACGCAGTATTTT
>TRBV2|TRBD1|13|TRBJ2-5|-
CASISGGRETQNF
TGTGCCAGCATTTCAGGGGGCCGGGAGACCCAGAACTTC
>TRBV7-8|-|14|TRBJ1-2|many
CASSQSRDNYGYTF
TGTGCCAGCAGCCAATCCCGGGACAATTATGGCTACACCTTC
>TRBV5-1|TRBD1|14|TRBJ2-1|-
CASSLRTGRDEQFF
TGCGCCAGCAGCTTACGGACAGGGCGGGATGAGCAGTTCTTC
>TRBV27|TRBD1|15|TRBJ1-2|-
CASSHRGPNIYGYTF
TGTGCCAGCAGTCACAGGGGGCCAAATATTTATGGCTACACATTC
>TRBV20-1|TRBD1|13|TRBJ1-2|once
CSADPTGDYGYTF
TGCAGTGCTGACCCGACAGGGGACTATGGCTACACCTTC
>TRBV2|TRBD2|13|TRBJ2-7|-
CASSTGLSSEQYF
TGTGCCAGCAGTACGGGACTATCTAGCGAGCAGTACTTC
>TRBV20-1|TRBD1|14|TRBJ2-7|many
CSAEIRDRSYEQYF
TGCAGTGCTGAAATCCGGGACAGGAGCTACGAGCAGTACTTC
>TRBV2|TRBD2|13|TRBJ2-1|medium-sized
CASSGDYHNEQFF
TGTGCCAGCAGTGGGGACTATCACAATGAGCAGTTCTTC
>TRBV5-4|-|13|TRBJ2-3|many
CASSLSGSDTQYF
TGTGCCAGCAGCTTGTCAGGGTCAGATACGCAGTATTTT
>TRBV18|TRBD1|16|TRBJ2-7|-
CASSPSLTGTENEQYF
TGTGCCAGCTCACCTAGCCTGACAGGGACGGAAAACGAGCAGTACTTC
>TRBV6-1|-|15|TRBJ1-4|many
CASSDSGEGSEKLFF
TGTGCCAGCAGTGATTCGGGAGAGGGTAGTGAAAAACTGTTTTTT
>TRBV30|-|13|TRBJ1-1|-
CAWSGTWNTEAFF
TGTGCCTGGAGTGGGACCTGGAACACTGAAGCTTTCTTT
>TRBV4-1|TRBD1|14|TRBJ2-7|medium-sized
CASSQDQGAREQYF
TGCGCCAGCAGCCAAGACCAGGGGGCGCGGGAGCAGTACTTC
>TRBV18|-|18|TRBJ2-7|-
CASSDGYWKSGASYEQYF
TGTGCCAGCTCAGATGGTTACTGGAAAAGTGGGGCATCCTACGAGCAGTACTTC
>TRBV24-1|TRBD2|16|TRBJ2-5|few
CATSATSGGTQETQYF
TGTGCCACCAGTGCTACTAGCGGGGGGACCCAAGAGACCCAGTACTTC
>TRBV6-1|-|15|TRBJ1-1|many
CASSFRPGMDTEAFF
TGTGCCAGCAGTTTCCGCCCAGGGATGGACACTGAAGCTTTCTTT
>TRBV20-1|-|13|TRBJ2-5|many
CSAPRDLQETQYF
TGCAGTGCCCCGAGGGACCTCCAAGAGACCCAGTACTTC
>TRBV20-1|TRBD1|13|TRBJ1-5|-
CSASGQGSQPQHF
TGCAGTGCTTCGGGACAGGGGAGTCAGCCCCAGCATTTT